These T cell receptor beta chains were read from a single sample in a study of a mutant IDH1 vaccine in newly diagnosed glioma. Assay: immunoSEQ multiplex PCR; the TCRdb copy retains only in-frame clones and omits some. The sample has some 60,000 clones, roughly four fifths seen once. Which antigens these TCRs recognize remains unknown. The sequenced sample was PBMCs, obtained from a glioma patient whose treatment included an IDH1 peptide vaccine. These receptors all come from a man younger than 45 with glioma. Each CDR3 is given with its conserved first and last residue. The D gene is left open where the match is weak. The listing skips clone size in some rows; elsewhere it reads once, few, many or a size class.

D	V	length	size	J	CDR3	DNA
-	TRBV7-2	16	-	TRBJ1-3	CASSREGRSSGNTIYF	TGTGCCAGCAGCCGAGAGGGGAGGTCCTCTGGAAACACCATATATTTT
-	TRBV7-2	16	-	TRBJ1-5	CASSLFGGGVLEPQHF	TGTGCCAGCAGCTTATTCGGCGGGGGCGTCCTGGAGCCCCAGCATTTT
TRBD2	TRBV5-6	14	-	TRBJ2-1	CASSLGGGDNEQFF	TGTGCCAGCAGCTTAGGCGGGGGGGACAATGAGCAGTTCTTC
-	TRBV25-1	15	-	TRBJ1-6	CASSEQGGTIMPLHF	TGTGCCAGCAGTGAACAAGGAGGGACAATAATGCCCCTCCACTTT
-	TRBV11-2	13	-	TRBJ2-2	CASSFARTGELFF	TGTGCCAGCAGCTTTGCCAGGACCGGGGAGCTGTTTTTT
-	TRBV10-3	14	-	TRBJ1-4	CAISEAGERGKLFF	TGTGCCATCAGTGAGGCTGGGGAAAGGGGAAAACTGTTTTTT
-	TRBV7-8	14	-	TRBJ2-3	CASSSGDSTDTQYF	TGTGCCAGCAGCTCCGGGGACAGCACAGATACGCAGTATTTT
-	TRBV30	12	-	TRBJ1-1	CAWSVGGTEAFF	TGTGCCTGGAGTGTAGGGGGGACTGAAGCTTTCTTT
-	TRBV28	17	once	TRBJ2-7	CASSPPLQGPGTYEQYF	TGTGCCAGCAGCCCTCCTCTCCAGGGTCCCGGCACCTACGAGCAGTACTTC
-	TRBV5-1	14	few	TRBJ1-1	CASSSLSPEDEAFF	TGCGCCAGCAGCTCCCTCTCCCCTGAAGACGAAGCTTTCTTT
-	TRBV28	14	-	TRBJ2-5	CASSQPALRGTQYF	TGTGCCAGCAGTCAGCCAGCGCTTAGGGGGACCCAGTACTTC
-	TRBV10-3	16	-	TRBJ2-1	CAISDYLGGSYNEQFF	TGTGCCATCAGTGACTACCTGGGGGGCTCCTACAATGAGCAGTTCTTC
TRBD2	TRBV5-1	13	-	TRBJ2-1	CASMLAEYNEQFF	TGCGCCAGCATGCTAGCGGAATACAATGAGCAGTTCTTC
-	TRBV6-9	13	-	TRBJ2-7	CASSPRAGDEQYF	TGTGCCAGCAGTCCTAGGGCCGGGGACGAGCAGTACTTC
-	TRBV5-6	12	-	TRBJ2-1	CASSLQGTVQFF	TGTGCCAGCAGCTTGCAGGGCACGGTGCAGTTCTTC
-	TRBV5-6	13	-	TRBJ1-1	CASSWGRSTEAFF	TGTGCCAGCAGCTGGGGCAGGAGCACTGAAGCTTTCTTT
-	TRBV6-6	15	-	TRBJ2-7	CASSPLWAGADEQYF	TGTGCCAGCAGTCCCCTGTGGGCAGGGGCGGACGAGCAGTACTTC
-	TRBV6-1	12	-	TRBJ2-3	CASAGPTDTQYF	TGTGCCAGCGCGGGTCCTACAGATACGCAGTATTTT
TRBD1	TRBV4-1	16	-	TRBJ2-1	CASSQEATGYYNEQFF	TGCGCCAGCAGCCAAGAAGCGACAGGGTATTACAATGAGCAGTTCTTC
-	TRBV6-5	15	-	TRBJ2-3	CASSSAGGSTDTQYF	TGTGCCAGCAGTTCAGCCGGGGGTAGCACAGATACGCAGTATTTT
-	TRBV7-3	13	once	TRBJ2-2	CASSYEGGRELFF	TGTGCCAGCAGCTATGAGGGTGGAAGGGAGCTGTTTTTT
TRBD2	TRBV2	13	few	TRBJ2-5	CASDRTSMETQYF	TGTGCCAGCGACCGGACTAGCATGGAGACCCAGTACTTC
TRBD1	TRBV30	14	-	TRBJ1-5	CAWTQGGAGQPQHF	TGTGCCTGGACCCAGGGGGGAGCGGGTCAGCCCCAGCATTTT
-	TRBV7-8	15	-	TRBJ1-5	CASSLDGRSNQPQHF	TGTGCCAGCAGCTTGGACGGACGGTCTAATCAGCCCCAGCATTTT
-	TRBV28	13	-	TRBJ2-1	CASRENGGHEQFF	TGTGCCAGCAGGGAAAATGGGGGGCATGAGCAGTTCTTC
-	TRBV6-6	12	-	TRBJ1-4	CASSYENEKLFF	TGTGCCAGCAGTTACGAGAATGAAAAACTGTTTTTT
TRBD2	TRBV27	18	-	TRBJ2-1	CASSNAGGLAGGFNEQFF	TGTGCCAGCAGTAACGCCGGCGGACTAGCGGGGGGCTTCAATGAGCAGTTCTTC
-	TRBV19	13	-	TRBJ2-6	CASSFSGANVLTF	TGTGCCAGTAGTTTCTCTGGGGCCAACGTCCTGACTTTC
-	TRBV30	14	-	TRBJ2-1	CARTGVGEDNEQFF	TGTGCCAGAACAGGGGTGGGGGAGGACAATGAGCAGTTCTTC
TRBD1	TRBV5-6	14	-	TRBJ1-5	CASSLAGGDQPQHF	TGTGCCAGCAGCTTGGCAGGGGGCGATCAGCCCCAGCATTTT
-	TRBV29-1	13	-	TRBJ2-7	CSGSSGSSYEQYF	TGCAGCGGTTCGTCCGGGAGCTCCTACGAGCAGTACTTC
-	TRBV4-1	14	once	TRBJ1-6	CASSHPVRYSPLHF	TGCGCCAGCAGCCACCCCGTAAGGTATTCACCCCTCCACTTT
-	TRBV5-1	17	-	TRBJ2-1	CASSRHISENVYNEQFF	TGCGCCAGCAGCCGCCATATAAGCGAAAACGTCTACAATGAGCAGTTCTTC
-	TRBV30	15	-	TRBJ2-1	CAWTPLTGLLNEQFF	TGTGCCTGGACCCCTCTGACGGGACTCCTCAATGAGCAGTTCTTC
-	TRBV7-3	16	-	TRBJ2-3	CASSLIGRGSTDTQYF	TGTGCCAGCAGCTTAATAGGGAGAGGGAGCACAGATACGCAGTATTTT
-	TRBV6-6	14	-	TRBJ2-7	CASSVGPQGHEQYF	TGTGCCAGCAGTGTGGGACCCCAGGGCCACGAGCAGTACTTC
TRBD1	TRBV27	15	-	TRBJ1-4	CASSPETGLDEKLFF	TGTGCCAGCAGCCCCGAGACAGGGCTGGATGAAAAACTGTTTTTT
TRBD2	TRBV7-2	17	once	TRBJ2-3	CASSSGLAGGRTDTQYF	TGTGCCAGCAGCTCGGGACTAGCGGGGGGACGGACAGATACGCAGTATTTT
-	TRBV7-2	14	-	TRBJ1-1	CASSFQGLDTEAFF	TGTGCCAGCAGCTTCCAGGGTTTAGACACTGAAGCTTTCTTT
TRBD1	TRBV12-5	15	-	TRBJ2-1	CASGPGQGFDNEQFF	TGTGCTAGTGGTCCCGGACAGGGGTTCGACAATGAGCAGTTCTTC
TRBD1	TRBV2	14	-	TRBJ1-1	CASSIRQGKNEAFF	TGTGCCAGCAGTATTAGACAGGGTAAAAATGAAGCTTTCTTT
-	TRBV7-8	14	-	TRBJ2-7	CATSDQGSSYEQYF	TGTGCCACCTCAGACCAGGGGAGCTCCTACGAGCAGTACTTC
-	TRBV25-1	14	-	TRBJ1-2	CASSEYGASYGYTF	TGTGCCAGCAGTGAATATGGGGCGTCCTATGGCTACACCTTC
TRBD1	TRBV28	15	few	TRBJ1-5	CASSGGQYSNQPQHF	TGTGCCAGCAGTGGGGGACAGTATAGCAATCAGCCCCAGCATTTT
TRBD1	TRBV30	14	-	TRBJ2-7	CAWREDRGPYEQYF	TGTGCCTGGAGGGAAGACAGGGGCCCCTACGAGCAGTACTTC
-	TRBV7-2	15	-	TRBJ2-7	CASSLAGVRSYEQYF	TGTGCCAGCAGCTTAGCGGGAGTGCGCTCCTACGAGCAGTACTTC
-	TRBV18	18	-	TRBJ1-1	CASSPNTPVGGVNTEAFF	TGTGCCAGCTCACCAAACACCCCCGTGGGGGGGGTGAACACTGAAGCTTTCTTT
-	TRBV5-4	14	-	TRBJ1-3	CASSFPLPGNTIYF	TGTGCCAGCAGCTTCCCCCTCCCTGGAAACACCATATATTTT
TRBD1	TRBV19	14	few	TRBJ1-1	CASSMDRGRTEAFF	TGTGCCAGTAGTATGGACAGGGGGCGGACTGAAGCTTTCTTT
-	TRBV29-1	12	-	TRBJ2-7	CSVKPTGYEQYF	TGCAGCGTGAAACCCACAGGTTACGAGCAGTACTTC
-	TRBV30	12	few	TRBJ1-1	CAWKGEGGRAFF	TGTGCCTGGAAGGGTGAGGGGGGAAGAGCTTTCTTT
TRBD1	TRBV5-4	14	-	TRBJ2-7	CASSLRSGGYEQYF	TGTGCCAGCAGCTTGCGTTCAGGGGGTTACGAGCAGTACTTC